A selection of T cell receptor beta chains follows, all from one sample in a study of blood T cell repertoires in COVID-19. Some clones are missing from TCRdb's copy, which holds only in-frame ones; the method was immunoSEQ multiplex PCR. The data show tens of thousands of clones, around 84% seen once. Sequenced material: peripheral blood. The receptors come from a man in his 60s with acute or convalescent COVID-19. Each CDR3 is given with its conserved first and last residue. D genes are given only for firm matches. The listing skips clone size in some rows; elsewhere it reads once, few, many or a size class.

DNA: TGTGCCAGCAGCTCAGACAGGAATCAGCCCCAGCATTTT
CDR3: CASSSDRNQPQHF
D: -
size: -
J: TRBJ1-5
V: TRBV11-2
length: 13

DNA: TGCGCCAGCAGCTCCGACAGGCCCTACGAGCAGTACTTC
CDR3: CASSSDRPYEQYF
D: -
size: -
J: TRBJ2-7
V: TRBV5-1
length: 13

DNA: TGCAGTGCTAGTACCGGTGGGGAGGGGGTGACCCAGTACTTC
CDR3: CSASTGGEGVTQYF
D: -
size: -
J: TRBJ2-5
V: TRBV20-1
length: 14

DNA: TGCGCCAGCAGCTCCCCCCGGGGGACAGGGACCACCGGGGAGCTGTTTTTT
CDR3: CASSSPRGTGTTGELFF
D: TRBD1
size: -
J: TRBJ2-2
V: TRBV5-1
length: 17

DNA: TGTGCCAGCAGCCAAAGGCCAGGGCAAGGGAACACTGAAGCTTTCTTT
CDR3: CASSQRPGQGNTEAFF
D: -
size: -
J: TRBJ1-1
V: TRBV14
length: 16

DNA: TGCGCCAGCAGCTTAACAGTTGTCTCTGGGGCCAACGTCCTGACTTTC
CDR3: CASSLTVVSGANVLTF
D: -
size: once
J: TRBJ2-6
V: TRBV5-1
length: 16

DNA: TGTGCCAGCAGCCTTCGACGGGACAATCAGCCCCAGCATTTT
CDR3: CASSLRRDNQPQHF
D: -
size: once
J: TRBJ1-5
V: TRBV7-2
length: 14

DNA: TGTGCCAGCAGCCGTTCGGACAGGGGAATAACTGAAGCTTTCTTT
CDR3: CASSRSDRGITEAFF
D: TRBD1
size: -
J: TRBJ1-1
V: TRBV3-1/TRBV3-2
length: 15

DNA: TGTGCCAGCAGCGCAGGACAGGGCAATGAGCAGTTCTTC
CDR3: CASSAGQGNEQFF
D: TRBD1
size: -
J: TRBJ2-1
V: TRBV9
length: 13

DNA: TGTGCCAGCTCACCGGGGCTAGCGGACAAGAATGAGCAGTTCTTC
CDR3: CASSPGLADKNEQFF
D: TRBD2
size: -
J: TRBJ2-1
V: TRBV18
length: 15

DNA: TGTGCCAGCAGCCAAAGGACAGGCTCGGGTGAAAAACTGTTTTTT
CDR3: CASSQRTGSGEKLFF
D: TRBD1
size: -
J: TRBJ1-4
V: TRBV11-2
length: 15

DNA: TGTGCCAGCAGCTTGAGATCGTTTTGGGACACCAACACCGGGGAGCTGTTTTTT
CDR3: CASSLRSFWDTNTGELFF
D: -
size: -
J: TRBJ2-2
V: TRBV5-6
length: 18

DNA: TGTGCCACCTTCCCGATAGACAGGAGCTACGAGCAGTACTTC
CDR3: CATFPIDRSYEQYF
D: -
size: few
J: TRBJ2-7
V: TRBV10-3
length: 14

DNA: TGTGCCAGCAGTTTCCGAGGGAATTTGGACACTGAAGCTTTCTTT
CDR3: CASSFRGNLDTEAFF
D: -
size: -
J: TRBJ1-1
V: TRBV6-5
length: 15

DNA: TGCGCCAGCTCCCGGGACAGGGGGGGGTTGGGCACTGAAGCTTTCTTT
CDR3: CASSRDRGGLGTEAFF
D: TRBD1
size: -
J: TRBJ1-1
V: TRBV4-1
length: 16

DNA: TGTGCCAGCAGTTACGCCAGATCTTGGGGCTACACCTTC
CDR3: CASSYARSWGYTF
D: -
size: -
J: TRBJ1-2
V: TRBV6-5
length: 13

DNA: TGTGCCAGCAGCCATCGTTCGACAGGGGCCATATATGGCTACACCTTC
CDR3: CASSHRSTGAIYGYTF
D: TRBD1
size: -
J: TRBJ1-2
V: TRBV7-4
length: 16

DNA: TGTGCCAGCAGCTTAGGTTGGGGACAGGGGAATTCCGGGGAGCTGTTTTTT
CDR3: CASSLGWGQGNSGELFF
D: TRBD1
size: once
J: TRBJ2-2
V: TRBV7-2
length: 17

DNA: TGTGCCAGCAGCCAAGATCGTCGACAGACCTACGAGCAGTACTTC
CDR3: CASSQDRRQTYEQYF
D: -
size: -
J: TRBJ2-7
V: TRBV14
length: 15

DNA: TGTGCCACCAGTGATACCCGACTCAATCAGCCCCAGCATTTT
CDR3: CATSDTRLNQPQHF
D: -
size: -
J: TRBJ1-5
V: TRBV24-1
length: 14

DNA: TGTGCCAGTAGTATAGACGGGGGGGCCCGAGGTGAGCAGTTCTTC
CDR3: CASSIDGGARGEQFF
D: TRBD2
size: -
J: TRBJ2-1
V: TRBV19
length: 15

DNA: TGTGCCAGCAGCCCGAGGGGTAGCGGGTCATCTGATACGCAGTATTTT
CDR3: CASSPRGSGSSDTQYF
D: TRBD2
size: once
J: TRBJ2-3
V: TRBV5-4
length: 16